This is a list of T cell receptor beta chains from one sample in a study of CD8+CD57+ T cells in acquired aplastic anemia. Via MiXCR, TCRdb re-called the reads, giving one row per CDR3 protein. The sample carries 150,000 to 200,000 distinct CDR3 sequences, less than 60% recorded once. The sequenced sample consisted of sorted CD4+, CD8+, or CD8+CD57+ T cells (not recorded which) from PBMCs. The receptors originated from a human donor with aplastic anemia. CDR3s include the opening cysteine and the closing phenylalanine or tryptophan. A D gene is named only where the DNA matches it firmly.

TRBJ1-4,14,TRBV6-5,-,CASSYSGGGGTLFF
TRBJ2-3,14,TRBV27,-,CASSRGMEADTQYF
TRBJ2-2,17,TRBV14,-,CASSQDLLSGHTGELFF
TRBJ2-5,11,TRBV3-1,-,CASSQDVSQYF
TRBJ2-3,16,TRBV10-3,TRBD2,CAISTLAGGLADTQYF
TRBJ1-2,13,TRBV10-3,-,CATVRDYGYGYTF
TRBJ1-5,14,TRBV12-3/TRBV12-4,TRBD1,CASSSGQGNQPQHF
TRBJ2-5,17,TRBV19,TRBD1,CASPPNQGQGLAETQYF
TRBJ2-3,15,TRBV12-3/TRBV12-4,TRBD2,CASRGSGGAADTQYF
TRBJ1-1,16,TRBV9,-,CASSPTPGLGEPEAFF
TRBJ2-2,13,TRBV30,-,CAWRRAVTGELFF
TRBJ2-7,15,TRBV19,-,CASRSRDGYTFEQYF
TRBJ1-4,17,TRBV5-1,-,CASSPGGAGGANEKLFF
TRBJ1-1,14,TRBV6-1,-,CASSLSGSNTEAFF
TRBJ2-1,16,TRBV9,TRBD2,CASSSGLAGGGGEQFF
TRBJ2-2,16,TRBV6-5,TRBD2,CASSYFRAGNTGELFF
TRBJ2-7,15,TRBV15,-,CATSRQEEGFYEQYF
TRBJ1-1,16,TRBV20-1,-,CSASSLDLTGNTEAFF
TRBJ1-2,13,TRBV7-4,TRBD1,CASSQGAYYGYTF
TRBJ1-3,15,TRBV15,-,CATSRDPGSGNTIYF
TRBJ1-5,15,TRBV24-1,-,CAISDTTGANQPQHF
TRBJ1-5,13,TRBV10-2,-,CATREGVHQPQHF
TRBJ1-2,15,TRBV2,TRBD1,CASSASGTVPYGYTF
TRBJ2-1,16,TRBV7-9,TRBD2,CASSQPSGMGYNEQFF
TRBJ2-6,16,TRBV10-3,-,CAISGLRGRGANVLTF
TRBJ2-1,16,TRBV19,TRBD2,CASSIGGASGANEQFF
TRBJ1-3,13,TRBV27,-,CASARGGGNTIYF
TRBJ1-3,13,TRBV24-1,-,CATSGGPGNTIYF
TRBJ1-4,19,TRBV4-2,TRBD1,CASSSNWAGGGRGDEKLFF
TRBJ2-7,12,TRBV10-3,-,CAISELNNEQYF
TRBJ1-1,14,TRBV3-1,TRBD1,CASRRGQRNTEAFF
TRBJ2-1,12,TRBV10-3,TRBD1,CATGQSYNEQFF
TRBJ1-4,13,TRBV4-2,-,CASSQQGNEKLFF
TRBJ2-6,15,TRBV6-1,-,CASSPDASGANVLTF
TRBJ1-2,14,TRBV7-2,-,CASSLAGYSDGYTF
TRBJ1-1,14,TRBV5-4,-,CASSLEGQSLEAFF
TRBJ1-2,12,TRBV24-1,-,CATSATHYGYTF
TRBJ2-7,15,TRBV5-1,-,CASSLNRDTSCEQYF
TRBJ1-3,16,TRBV7-8,-,CASSPRRQAKGNTIYF
TRBJ1-2,13,TRBV10-3,TRBD1,CAIRDRGPYGYTF
TRBJ1-6,16,TRBV20-1,TRBD1,CSATFPGTGSHSPLHF
TRBJ2-4,14,TRBV10-3,-,CAISEKAEKNTQYF
TRBJ1-1,13,TRBV10-3,-,CASGVKENTEALF
TRBJ1-2,15,TRBV20-1,-,CSARGDGRSSYGYTF
TRBJ1-2,13,TRBV6-1,-,CASFSNGRYGYTF
TRBJ2-7,16,TRBV20-1,TRBD2,CSARDRTSGSSYEQYF
TRBJ2-3,15,TRBV12-3/TRBV12-4,TRBD2,CASSVLATSTDTQYF
TRBJ2-7,13,TRBV25-1,TRBD1,CASSDPGQNEQYF
TRBJ1-5,15,TRBV19,-,CASSIGIHSNQPQHF
TRBJ1-4,15,TRBV2,-,CASSFSRVDREKLFF
TRBJ2-1,15,TRBV19,-,CASSIGVGFYNEQFF
TRBJ1-3,15,TRBV7-7,-,CASSRRAGAGNTIYF